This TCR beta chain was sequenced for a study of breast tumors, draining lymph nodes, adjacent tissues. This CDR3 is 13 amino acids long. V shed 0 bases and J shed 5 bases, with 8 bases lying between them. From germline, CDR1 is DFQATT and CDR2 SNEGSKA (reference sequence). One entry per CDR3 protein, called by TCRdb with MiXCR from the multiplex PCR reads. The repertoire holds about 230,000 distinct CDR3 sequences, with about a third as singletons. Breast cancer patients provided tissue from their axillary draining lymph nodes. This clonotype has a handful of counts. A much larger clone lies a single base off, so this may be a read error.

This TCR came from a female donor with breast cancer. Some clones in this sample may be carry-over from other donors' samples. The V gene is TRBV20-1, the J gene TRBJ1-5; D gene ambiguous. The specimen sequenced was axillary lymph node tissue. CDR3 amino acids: CSAREEKHQPQHF. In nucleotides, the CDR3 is TGCAGTGCTAGAGAAGAGAAACATCAGCCCCAGCATTTT.